This T cell receptor (beta chain) was identified during a study of blood T cell repertoires in COVID-19. This CDR3 comprises 15 residues. Germline assignment: CDR1 MDHEN and CDR2 SYDVKM. V lost 3 bases and J 1 base, leaving 13 bases between the germline ends. The protocol was immunoSEQ multiplex PCR, while the TCRdb copy is restricted to in-frame clones and leaves out a portion. The sample includes 200,000 or so clones, around 83% of them seen just once. This chain uses TRBV28 with TRBJ2-7; unclear D gene. Sequencing was done on a sample of peripheral blood. The receptor's source is a human donor in a cohort sampled during active COVID-19. The CDR3 spells CASSFVVLDSYEQYF. The CDR3 coding sequence is TGTGCCAGCAGTTTTGTAGTACTTGATTCCTACGAGCAGTACTTC.